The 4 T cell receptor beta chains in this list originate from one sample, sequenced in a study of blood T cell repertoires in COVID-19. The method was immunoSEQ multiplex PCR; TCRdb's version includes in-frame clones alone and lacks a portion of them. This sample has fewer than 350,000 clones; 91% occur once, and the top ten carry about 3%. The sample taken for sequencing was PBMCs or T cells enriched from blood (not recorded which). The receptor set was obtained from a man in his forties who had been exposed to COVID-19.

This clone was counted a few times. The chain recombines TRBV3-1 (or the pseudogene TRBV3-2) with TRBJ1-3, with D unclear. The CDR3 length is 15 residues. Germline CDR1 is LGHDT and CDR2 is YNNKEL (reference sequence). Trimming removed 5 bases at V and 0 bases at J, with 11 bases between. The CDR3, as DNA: TGTGCCAGCAGCTACACCTTCTCCTCTGGAAACACCATATATTTT. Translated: CASSYTFSSGNTIYF.

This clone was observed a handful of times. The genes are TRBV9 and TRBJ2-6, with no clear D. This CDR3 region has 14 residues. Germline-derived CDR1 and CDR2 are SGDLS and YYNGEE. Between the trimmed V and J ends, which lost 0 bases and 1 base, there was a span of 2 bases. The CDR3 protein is CASSVASGANVLTF. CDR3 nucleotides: TGTGCCAGCAGCGTAGCGTCTGGGGCCAACGTCCTGACTTTC.

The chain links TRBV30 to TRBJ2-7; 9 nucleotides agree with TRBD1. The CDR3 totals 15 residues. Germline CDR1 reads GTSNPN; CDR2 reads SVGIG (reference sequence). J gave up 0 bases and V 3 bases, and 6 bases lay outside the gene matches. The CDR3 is CAWRGAQGASYEQYF. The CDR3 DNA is TGTGCCTGGAGAGGGGCACAGGGGGCCTCCTACGAGCAGTACTTC. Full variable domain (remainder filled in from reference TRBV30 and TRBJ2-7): SQTIHQWPATLVQPVGSPLSLECTVEGTSNPNLYWYRQAAGRGLQLLFYSVGIGQISSEVPQNLSASRPQDRQFILSSKKLLLSDSGFYLCAWRGAQGASYEQYFGPGTRLTVT.

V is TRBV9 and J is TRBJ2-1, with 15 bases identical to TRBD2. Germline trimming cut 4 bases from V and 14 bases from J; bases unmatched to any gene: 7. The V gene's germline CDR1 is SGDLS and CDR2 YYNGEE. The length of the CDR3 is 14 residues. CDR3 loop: CASSPGTSGRPKFF. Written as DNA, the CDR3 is TGTGCCAGCAGCCCCGGGACTAGCGGGAGGCCGAAGTTCTTC.